These 8 T cell receptor beta chains share one sample of origin, sequenced in a study of blood T cell repertoires in COVID-19. Repertoires were generated with immunoSEQ multiplex PCR, while TCRdb's copy carries only in-frame clones and drops some. Here the sample spans approximately 99,000 clones, about 86% being singletons. The sequenced sample consisted of peripheral blood. These receptors originate from a man aged 50 to 59 with COVID-19, enrolled during active disease.

The chain employs TRBV2 and TRBJ1-5, with 7 bases identical to TRBD1. Germline CDR1 SNHLY, CDR2 FYNNEI. The CDR3 is made up of 14 amino acids. The V and J ends lost 6 bases and 5 bases, in that order; junction bases with no gene match: 7. CDR3 DNA sequence: TGTGCCAGCAGCCGACAGGGTAGGGATCAGCCCCAGCATTTT. Protein sequence: CASSRQGRDQPQHF.

This rearrangement joins TRBV3-1 (or the pseudogene TRBV3-2) to TRBJ1-6; a possible D gene is TRBD1 (5 bases). V dropped 0 bases and J dropped 5 bases, with 11 bases sitting between them. CDR1 is LGHDT and CDR2 is YNNKEL in the germline V gene (reference sequence). The CDR3 length is 16 residues. This CDR3 reads CASSQDTGGNNSPLHF. The CDR3 nucleotides read TGTGCCAGCAGCCAAGATACGGGGGGGAATAATTCACCCCTCCACTTT.

The J gene is TRBJ2-2, the V gene TRBV7-9; 9 nucleotides match TRBD1. CDR1 and CDR2 (germline): SEHNR, FQNEAQ (reference sequence). This CDR3 region has 15 residues. The trim removed 2 bases at V and 15 bases at J, leaving 13 bases unmatched. The CDR3 DNA sequence: TGTGCCAGCAGCTTAATTACGGGACAGGGTTCTACGGTGTTTTTT. Translation: CASSLITGQGSTVFF.

The chain carries TRBV2 and TRBJ2-7; 7 nucleotides match TRBD1. Trimming at V came to 6 bases and at J to 2 bases, leaving 7 bases not matched to a gene. Per germline, CDR1 SNHLY and CDR2 FYNNEI. The CDR3 length is 14 residues. The chain's CDR3 is CASRLSQGPYEQYF. DNA of the CDR3: TGTGCCAGCAGGCTGTCACAGGGGCCCTACGAGCAGTACTTC.

This chain joins TRBV18 and TRBJ1-1, with D possibly matching TRBD1 (6 bases). From germline, CDR1 is KGHSH and CDR2 LQKENI. V shed 3 bases and J shed 1 base, with 18 bases lying between them. The CDR3 is made up of 17 amino acids. Written as DNA, the CDR3 is TGTGCCAGCTCACCTGTGGGGGGGGGCGTTGAGAACACTGAAGCTTTCTTT. It is translated as CASSPVGGGVENTEAFF.

This chain connects TRBV15 to TRBJ2-4; D unresolved. Between the trimmed V and J ends, which lost 1 base and 5 bases, there was a span of 6 bases. Germline V CDR1 and CDR2: LNHNV, YYDKDF (reference sequence). The CDR3 consists of 13 residues. CDR3 nucleotide sequence: TGTGCCACCAGCAGAGTACAGCAAAACATTCAGTACTTC. This encodes CATSRVQQNIQYF.

This sequence joins TRBV7-6 and TRBJ2-7, with D maybe TRBD1 (6 bases). Trimming removed 3 bases at V and 6 bases at J, with 21 bases between. This CDR3 has 16 amino acids. The germline CDR1 and CDR2 sequences are SGHVS and FNYEAQ. The DNA of the CDR3 is TGTGCCAGCAGCTTTAAGGAACCTAACAGGGACCGCGAGCAGTACTTC. As protein: CASSFKEPNRDREQYF.

The J gene is TRBJ2-3, the V gene TRBV5-5, with D possibly TRBD2 on 7 matching bases. V was clipped by 0 bases and J by 1 base, with 21 bases between them. Germline V gene sequence: CDR1 SGHKS, CDR2 YYEKEE (reference sequence). The CDR3 is 19 residues long. The DNA for the CDR3 is TGTGCCAGCAGCTTGGTGCGGGGGCAAATCCGACCTGGCACAGATACGCAGTATTTT. It is translated as CASSLVRGQIRPGTDTQYF.